This section outlines one TCR beta chain sequence together with its context. This specimen belongs to a study of blood T cell repertoires in COVID-19. Study-wide context: The study drew acute and convalescent COVID-19 samples from the United States, Italy and Spain. T cells, B-cell-depleted T cells, or PBMCs supplied cDNA or gDNA.

The participants were between roughly 18 and 89 years old and came from 20 to 30 US areas. Losses at the gene ends were 3 bases for V and 4 bases for J; bases not matched to a gene: 7. The CDR3 runs to 16 residues. Germline lookup yields CDR1 SGHNT and CDR2 YYREEE (reference sequence). In the source study's methods: Reference gene primer amplification gave nucleated cell count estimates. Assay: immunoSEQ multiplex PCR; the TCRdb copy retains only in-frame clones and omits some. That table furnishes V, J and clone size, whereas the DNA furnished D and trimming. The sample includes 260,000 or so clones, approximately 88% of them seen just once.

This rearrangement joins TRBV5-4 to TRBJ2-2; the match to TRBD1 covers 9 bases. The sequencing input was PBMCs or T cells enriched from blood (not recorded which). The origin of this receptor is a woman in her 40s with acute COVID-19. CDR3 bases: TGTGCCAGCAGCTCGGCCGGGACAGGGCTCACCGGGGAGCTGTTTTTT. This sequence encodes CASSSAGTGLTGELFF.